This T cell receptor beta chain was identified in a study of regulatory T cells in long-lasting Graves disease. Study findings and constraints: New patients shared 800 to 1,000 public clonotypes, fewer than the 2,500 to 3,500 shared by persistent patients. Analyses excluded thyroid tissue, covering peripheral blood alone.

As to time point: newly diagnosed GD, antithyroid drugs for less than 3 months. PBMCs were the source of the RNA used for TCR sequencing. This clonotype was observed at least ten times. The antigen is undetermined. Libraries of TCR beta came from iRepertoire HTBI primers plus Arm-PCR of CDR3 regions. Each CDR3 protein is one row after TCRdb ran MiXCR on the multiplex PCR reads. The sample has about 520,000 distinct CDR3 sequences, 12% seen once. The CDR3 is 16 amino acids. Unmatched junction bases numbered 3, after V lost 3 bases and J lost 2 bases. CDR1 is SGHTA, CDR2 FQGNSA, per germline. This same sample was also part of a study on T cells in Graves' hyperthyroidism and ophthalmopathy.

The sample was peripheral blood mononuclear cells (PBMCs), taken at new diagnosis, from a patient treated with antithyroid drugs. The V and J genes are TRBV7-2 and TRBJ2-7; 14 bases agree with TRBD2. The clonotype originates from a woman aged 25 to 39 with Graves disease. CDR3 in amino acids: CASSFPGLAGAYEQYF. The CDR3 DNA reads as TGTGCCAGCAGCTTTCCGGGACTAGCGGGAGCCTACGAGCAGTACTTC. The variable domain in full, completed from reference TRBV7-2 and TRBJ2-7, reads GAGVSQSPSNKVTEKGKDVELRCDPISGHTALYWYRQSLGQGLEFLIYFQGNSAPDKSGLPSDRFSAERTGGSVSTLTIQRTQQEDSAVYLCASSFPGLAGAYEQYFGPGTRLTVT.